The 29 T cell receptor beta chains below were found in one sample sequenced in a study of blood T cell repertoires in COVID-19. Some clones are missing from TCRdb's copy, which holds only in-frame ones; the method was immunoSEQ multiplex PCR. The sample includes roughly 330,000 clones, around 89% seen only once; the top ten take 5% to 7%. The specimen sequenced was peripheral blood. These receptors were collected from a man between 18 and 35 years old who had recovered from COVID-19.

The chain joins TRBV4-3 to TRBJ1-2; D not certain. Germline V gene data show CDR1 as LGHNA and CDR2 as YSLEER. The V gene lost 0 bases and the J gene lost 4 bases, with 9 bases spanning the gap. The length of the CDR3 is 14 residues. The CDR3 reads CASSQEPLGYGYTF. In nucleotides, the CDR3 is TGCGCCAGCAGCCAAGAACCCCTAGGCTATGGCTACACCTTC.

The chain joins TRBV5-4 to TRBJ1-1, with 9 bases identical to TRBD1. Germline values: CDR1 SGHNT, CDR2 YYREEE (reference sequence). This CDR3 region has 16 residues. The trim removed 4 bases at V and 5 bases at J, leaving 12 bases unmatched. The CDR3 DNA reads as TGTGCCAGCAGCATCATTACAGGGGGCGCAGGGACTGAAGCTTTCTTT. Its protein is CASSIITGGAGTEAFF.

This clone was counted a single time. The chain joins TRBV4-1 to TRBJ2-1, with 10 nucleotides matching TRBD1. Trimming at V came to 0 bases and at J to 4 bases, leaving 6 bases not matched to a gene. CDR1 is MGHRA, CDR2 YSYEKL, per germline. This CDR3 has 17 amino acids. In nucleotides, the CDR3 is TGCGCCAGCAGCCAAGATGGCGACAGGGGGCTTTACAATGAGCAGTTCTTC. This translates into CASSQDGDRGLYNEQFF.

The J gene is TRBJ1-3, the V gene TRBV19; TRBD1 might be the D (5 bases). The CDR3 is 15 amino acids. V gave up 3 bases and J gave up 0 bases, with 9 bases separating them. The V gene's germline CDR1 is LNHDA and CDR2 SQIVND (reference sequence). The CDR3 spells CASSIGAASGNTIYF. The DNA for the CDR3 is TGTGCCAGTAGTATTGGGGCAGCCTCTGGAAACACCATATATTTT.

The chain recombines TRBV2 with TRBJ2-2; TRBD1 agrees at 9 bases. CDR1 is SNHLY, CDR2 FYNNEI, per germline. The V and J ends lost 5 bases and 2 bases, in that order; junction bases with no gene match: 6. The CDR3 extends over 16 amino acids. Here the CDR3 DNA reads TGTGCCAGCAGTCCCACAGGGGGCGTCAACACCGGGGAGCTGTTTTTT. Translation: CASSPTGGVNTGELFF.

The rearrangement joins TRBV9 to TRBJ2-2, with D possibly TRBD1 on 5 matching bases. V gave up 0 bases and J gave up 4 bases, with 10 bases separating them. Germline V gene data show CDR1 as SGDLS and CDR2 as YYNGEE. This CDR3 contains 15 residues. CDR3 DNA sequence: TGTGCCAGCAGCGTAGGGCAGGGCGGCACCGGGGAGCTGTTTTTT. It is translated as CASSVGQGGTGELFF.

The gene calls are TRBV6-5 and TRBJ2-5; D might be TRBD1 (5 bases). Trimming pared 2 bases from V and 0 bases from J, leaving 13 bases between. This CDR3 is built from 16 residues. Germline V CDR1 and CDR2: MNHEY, SVGAGI. The CDR3: CASSYEVGQDQETQYF. In DNA, the CDR3 is TGTGCCAGCAGTTACGAGGTGGGGCAGGACCAAGAGACCCAGTACTTC.

The CDR3 DNA sequence: TGCGCCAGCAGCCAAGATGCCCGGACAGGGAGCTACGAGCAGTACTTC. Translation: CASSQDARTGSYEQYF. This chain connects TRBV4-1 to TRBJ2-7; 8 bases map to TRBD1. Germline lookup yields CDR1 MGHRA and CDR2 YSYEKL. This CDR3 region has 16 residues. V gave up 0 bases and J gave up 3 bases; unmatched junction bases: 7.

The chain joins TRBV12-3 or TRBV12-4 to TRBJ2-1, with TRBD2 as a possible D gene (6 bases). V lost 6 bases to trimming and J lost 7 bases, with 10 bases between them. The CDR3 runs 12 residues. CDR3 sequence: CASSLARNEQFF. CDR3 sequence (DNA): TGTGCCAGCAGCCTAGCGAGGAATGAGCAGTTCTTC.

This clone has only one observation. The J gene is TRBJ1-2, the V gene TRBV10-3; 12 nucleotides align to TRBD1. CDR3 length: 16 amino acids. V lost 5 bases to trimming and J lost 8 bases; unmatched junction nucleotides: 12. Germline V lookup: CDR1 ENHRY, CDR2 SYGVKD. The CDR3 DNA reads as TGTGCCATCAGTAGTTCCCCGGGACAGGGGGCGGACGGCTACACCTTC. This gives the protein CAISSSPGQGADGYTF.

This chain joins TRBV5-1 and TRBJ2-7; a weak D match, TRBD2 (5 bases). V lost 1 base, J lost 3 bases, and 14 bases lay in between. CDR3 length: 15 amino acids. Germline CDR1 and CDR2: SGHRS and YFSETQ. CDR3 sequence reads: CASSLFQRADYEQYF. CDR3 bases: TGCGCCAGCAGCTTGTTCCAGAGGGCGGACTACGAGCAGTACTTC.

The chain links TRBV18 to TRBJ2-1; D unclear. Germline V gene lookup returns CDR1 KGHSH and CDR2 LQKENI. Trimming left V 3 bases short and J 6 bases short, with 6 bases between. This CDR3 is built from 12 residues. CDR3 bases: TGTGCCAGCTCACCCCTAGGCAATGAGCAGTTCTTC. It codes for CASSPLGNEQFF.

The chain is built from TRBV6-5 and TRBJ1-1; D remains unclear. CDR3 length: 15 residues. In germline, CDR1 is MNHEY, CDR2 SVGAGI. Trimming stripped 0 bases from V and 0 bases from J, with 8 bases between. CDR3 in DNA: TGTGCCAGCAGTTACTCGATAACGGTGAACACTGAAGCTTTCTTT. Translated, it gives CASSYSITVNTEAFF.

The J gene is TRBJ2-5, the V gene TRBV19; weak D call: TRBD2 (6 bases). Trimming removed 0 bases at V and 0 bases at J, with 17 bases between. The CDR3 covers 18 residues. Germline V lookup: CDR1 LNHDA, CDR2 SQIVND (reference sequence). CDR3 loop: CASSIDLLAGGDQETQYF. In DNA, the CDR3 is TGTGCCAGTAGTATAGATCTCCTGGCGGGCGGGGACCAAGAGACCCAGTACTTC. Drawing the rest from reference TRBV19 and TRBJ2-5, the complete variable domain is DGGITQSPKYLFRKEGQNVTLSCEQNLNHDAMYWYRQDPGQGLRLIYYSQIVNDFQKGDIAEGYSVSREKKESFPLTVTSAQKNPTAFYLCASSIDLLAGGDQETQYFGPGTRLLVL.

This clone was seen just once. The chain is built from TRBV7-2 and TRBJ1-6; 7 nucleotides agree with TRBD1. With V trimmed by 3 bases and J by 0 bases, 8 bases remained unmatched. The germline CDR1 and CDR2 sequences are SGHTA and FQGNSA. The CDR3 length is 18 residues. CDR3 coding DNA: TGTGCCAGCAGCTTGCCGGGACAGTCAAGCTCCTATAATTCACCCCTCCACTTT. Its protein is CASSLPGQSSSYNSPLHF.

V usage is TRBV27 and J usage is TRBJ1-2, with 12 bases matching TRBD1. The CDR3 sequence is 15 residues long. Trimming removed 5 bases from V and 10 bases from J; junction bases left unmatched: 11. Germline CDR1 reads MNHEY; CDR2 reads SMNVEV (reference sequence). In DNA form, the CDR3 reads TGTGCCAGCAGTCCAACACCCGGGACAGGGGGCTTCTACACCTTC. Residues: CASSPTPGTGGFYTF.

This clone was seen only once. The J gene is TRBJ2-2, the V gene TRBV20-1; unclear D gene. This CDR3 has 13 amino acids. V was clipped by 3 bases and J by 0 bases, with 5 bases between them. The germline CDR1 and CDR2 sequences are DFQATT and SNEGSKA (reference sequence). The CDR3: CSASGANTGELFF. CDR3 bases: TGCAGTGCTAGTGGCGCGAACACCGGGGAGCTGTTTTTT.

This clone is a singleton in its sample. The chain has TRBV2 and TRBJ2-2; 8 bases agree with TRBD1. The CDR3 totals 14 residues. Per germline, CDR1 SNHLY and CDR2 FYNNEI. Germline trimming cut 2 bases from V and 7 bases from J; bases unmatched to any gene: 3. The DNA of the CDR3 is TGTGCCAGCAGTGAACAGGGGGCCGGCGGGGAGCTGTTTTTT. Its translation is CASSEQGAGGELFF.

This CDR3 reads CASRRQANTEAFF. The CDR3 region has the DNA TGTGCCAGCAGAAGACAGGCTAACACTGAAGCTTTCTTT. The chain has TRBV27 and TRBJ1-1; D possibly corresponds to TRBD1 (6 bases). The ends were cut back, 6 bases at V and 2 bases at J, with 10 bases in the middle. The length of the CDR3 is 13 residues. Per germline, CDR1 MNHEY and CDR2 SMNVEV (reference sequence).

This chain joins TRBV7-2 and TRBJ2-5; a weak D match, TRBD1 (6 bases). V was trimmed by 2 bases and J by 1 base, leaving 11 bases between them. Germline assignment: CDR1 SGHTA and CDR2 FQGNSA. The CDR3 runs 15 residues. Written as DNA, the CDR3 is TGTGCCAGCAGCTTAATGATAGGGGGCCAAGAGACCCAGTACTTC. Translating it yields CASSLMIGGQETQYF.

V usage is TRBV7-9 and J usage is TRBJ1-4; 7 bases align to TRBD1. With 1 base clipped from V and 4 bases from J, the junction kept 12 bases outside the gene matches. The V gene's germline CDR1 is SEHNR and CDR2 FQNEAQ (reference sequence). The CDR3 loop spans 18 amino acids. In DNA form, the CDR3 reads TGTGCCAGCAGCTTAGTACCAATCACAGGGGCGTTTAATGAAAAACTGTTTTTT. It codes for CASSLVPITGAFNEKLFF.

The J gene is TRBJ1-2, the V gene TRBV5-8; the D gene is possibly TRBD1 (6 bases). The germline CDR1 and CDR2 sequences are SGHTS and YDEGEE. The ends were cut back, 0 bases at V and 8 bases at J, with 11 bases in the middle. The CDR3 is 13 amino acids. The CDR3 loop is CASSLDREKGYTF. The DNA for the CDR3 is TGTGCCAGCAGCTTGGACAGGGAAAAGGGCTACACCTTC.

In the case of this clone: Other DNA sequences in the same sample also yield this CDR3. This chain links TRBV30 with TRBJ2-2, with a weak D call TRBD2 (7 bases). The CDR3 consists of 16 residues. V dropped 6 bases and J dropped 2 bases, with 19 bases sitting between them. Looked up from germline, CDR1 is GTSNPN and CDR2 is SVGIG (reference sequence). The CDR3 region has the DNA TGTGCCTGCCTGAGGGGGGGCCAAACTAACACCGGGGAGCTGTTTTTT. Amino acids: CACLRGGQTNTGELFF.

This chain uses TRBV19 with TRBJ2-7; 7 bases fit TRBD1. The junction had 15 bases not matched to a gene; V was cut back by 5 bases and J by 2 bases. The germline CDR1 and CDR2 sequences are LNHDA and SQIVND (reference sequence). The CDR3 runs 17 residues. In DNA, the CDR3 is TGTGCCAGTAGTCAATTGGGCCGGACAGGAAAACCCTACGAGCAGTACTTC. This sequence encodes CASSQLGRTGKPYEQYF.

The chain carries TRBV15 and TRBJ1-3, with no clear D. Germline assignment: CDR1 LNHNV and CDR2 YYDKDF (reference sequence). Between the trimmed V and J ends, which lost 0 bases and 9 bases, there was a span of 12 bases. This CDR3 comprises 14 residues. For the CDR3, the DNA is TGTGCCACCAGCAGAGAGGACTTTTTGGGCACCATATATTTT. Translation: CATSREDFLGTIYF.

This chain links TRBV27 with TRBJ1-2, with 8 positions matching TRBD1. This CDR3 spans 13 amino acids. Germline-derived CDR1 and CDR2 are MNHEY and SMNVEV (reference sequence). Unmatched junction bases numbered 5, after V lost 7 bases and J lost 4 bases. The CDR3 DNA reads as TGTGCCAGCACCCGGGGACAGGCCTATGGCTACACCTTC. Its protein product is CASTRGQAYGYTF.

Here the CDR3 reads CASSDRSGAPLEQYF. In DNA, the CDR3 is TGTGCCAGCAGTGATCGCTCTGGGGCCCCTCTCGAGCAGTACTTC. The genes are TRBV2 and TRBJ2-7; tentative D call: TRBD1 (5 bases). Trimming pared 3 bases from V and 6 bases from J, leaving 18 bases between. Germline lookup yields CDR1 SNHLY and CDR2 FYNNEI. The CDR3 is made up of 15 amino acids.

The chain combines TRBV2 with TRBJ2-1; the D is unclear. The CDR3 runs to 11 residues. CDR1 is SNHLY, CDR2 FYNNEI, per germline. Between the trimmed V and J ends, which lost 7 bases and 6 bases, there was a span of 7 bases. CDR3 coding DNA: TGTGCCAGCACTTCGGGCAATGAGCAGTTCTTC. Protein: CASTSGNEQFF.

The chain joins TRBV6-5 to TRBJ1-6, with a possible D match to TRBD1 (6 bases). There are 14 residues in the CDR3. Germline loops: CDR1 MNHEY, CDR2 SVGAGI. CDR3 nucleotide sequence: TGTGCTACAATGGGGGCGACCTATAATTCACCCCTCCACTTT. This gives the protein CATMGATYNSPLHF.